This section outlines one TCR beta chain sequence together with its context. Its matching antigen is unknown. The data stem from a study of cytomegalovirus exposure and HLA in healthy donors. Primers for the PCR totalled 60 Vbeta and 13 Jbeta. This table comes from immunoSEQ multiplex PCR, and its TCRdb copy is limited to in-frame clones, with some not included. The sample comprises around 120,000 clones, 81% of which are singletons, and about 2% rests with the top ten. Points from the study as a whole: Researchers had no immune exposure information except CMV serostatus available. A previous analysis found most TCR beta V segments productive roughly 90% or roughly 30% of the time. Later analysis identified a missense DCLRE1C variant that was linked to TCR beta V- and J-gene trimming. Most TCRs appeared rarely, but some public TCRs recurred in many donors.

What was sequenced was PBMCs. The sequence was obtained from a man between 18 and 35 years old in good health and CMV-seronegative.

CDR3 nucleotides: TGTGCCAGCAGTGAGGCCTCGGGGGGCTATGGCTACACCTTC. It is translated as CASSEASGGYGYTF. The genes are TRBV6-1 and TRBJ1-2, with D possibly matching TRBD1 (5 bases). V was clipped by 3 bases and J by 4 bases, with 12 bases between them. Germline CDR1 and CDR2: MNHNS and SASEGT. The CDR3 is made up of 14 amino acids.